This note documents a single TCR beta chain sequence. Participants spanned ages roughly 18 to 95 years and resided in about 25 US areas. Within 2 weeks of study entry, exposed participants had contacted a PCR-confirmed or clinician-diagnosed COVID-19 case. The germline CDR1 and CDR2 sequences are ENHRY and SYGVKD. There are 18 residues in the CDR3. The V gene end was trimmed by 4 bases and the J gene end by 2 bases; junction bases not matched to a gene: 7. The data were obtained in a study of blood T cell repertoires in COVID-19. Authors' analysis steps: Estimated nucleated cell counts came from reference gene primer amplification. This table comes from immunoSEQ multiplex PCR, and its TCRdb copy is limited to in-frame clones, with some not included. V, J and clone size are taken as reported in that table, and D and trimming were inferred from the DNA itself. Among 120,000 to 150,000 clones listed, about nine tenths were seen once.

The sequencing input was PBMCs or T cells enriched from blood (not recorded which). The rearrangement joins TRBV10-3 to TRBJ2-6, with 11 positions matching TRBD2. The TCR was taken from a woman in her thirties or forties who had been exposed to COVID-19. This chain's CDR3 is CAISGVSGGAPGANVLTF. The CDR3, as DNA: TGTGCCATCAGTGGAGTTAGCGGGGGGGCCCCTGGGGCCAACGTCCTGACTTTC.